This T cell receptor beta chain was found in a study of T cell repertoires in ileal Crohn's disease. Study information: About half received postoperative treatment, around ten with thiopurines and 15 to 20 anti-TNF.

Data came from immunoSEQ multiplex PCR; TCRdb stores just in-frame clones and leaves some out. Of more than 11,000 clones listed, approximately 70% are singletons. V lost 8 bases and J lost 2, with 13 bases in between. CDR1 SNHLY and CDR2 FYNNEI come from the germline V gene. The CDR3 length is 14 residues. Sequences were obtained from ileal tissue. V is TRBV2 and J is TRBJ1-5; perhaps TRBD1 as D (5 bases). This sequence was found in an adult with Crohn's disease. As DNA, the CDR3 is TGTGCCAGCGGGTTAGCGGGGGGCAATCAGCCCCAGCATTTT. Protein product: CASGLAGGNQPQHF.